This T cell receptor beta chain came from a study of persistence of HIV-infected CD4 T cells. Lysates of CMV-infected fibroblasts at 10 ug/mL stimulated these cells. Memory cells lacking CD40L and CD69 with high CD45RO were sorted. CD4+ T cell counts exceeded 400 cells/uL; CMV serology was positive. PBMCs were depleted of CD8+ T cells before stimulation. In regard to this clone: Its antigen is as yet unknown.

The V gene's germline CDR1 is MNHEY and CDR2 SMNVEV (reference sequence). This CDR3 spans 19 amino acids. V lost 4 bases to trimming and J lost 1 base; unmatched junction nucleotides: 7. Sequencing used immunoSEQ version 4 in survey mode. The table came from immunoSEQ multiplex PCR; TCRdb's copy has only in-frame clones and leaves some out. The sample consists of approximately 30,000 clones, almost 85% of them appearing once. The study's findings and limits: Degenerate expanded CDR3beta sequences were enriched among CMV- and Gag-responding cells.

This clonotype originated in an adult man with HIV who was CMV-seropositive. The chain joins TRBV27 to TRBJ2-1, with 16 bases aligning to TRBD2. This specimen was CD4+ T cells sorted from PBMCs after 18-hour stimulation, taken from a patient who received antiretroviral therapy. CDR3 in amino acids: CASSSPGLAGGRSYNEQFF. DNA for the CDR3: TGTGCCAGCAGTTCACCGGGACTAGCGGGGGGGCGGTCCTACAATGAGCAGTTCTTC.